Reported below is one T cell receptor beta chain. What this receptor recognizes is not known. The record has no base qualities; no much larger clone is one base away. Trimming takes 5 bases off V and 1 base off J; junction bases not matched to a gene: 2. The CDR3 runs 13 amino acids, cysteine and valine included. The kept DNA is CDR3 alone, 39 bases in frame from the first base. CDR1 is given as SGHVS and CDR2 as FQNEAQ, both from the germline V gene. TCRbeta CDR3 regions were amplified from genomic DNA by means of the immunoSEQ Assay, a bias-controlled multiplex PCR. From the authors' description of their analysis: Within the assay, amplification of reference gene primers was used to estimate how many nucleated cells each sample contained. To quantify the absolute abundance of each unique TCRbeta CDR3 rearrangement, sequence reads were collapsed and filtered. For each sample, productive Simpson clonality was calculated as the square root of Simpson's diversity index over productive rearrangements. In TCRdb, the immuneACCESS table is reduced to in-frame sequences with V and J assigned. These tables do not hold every clone; where another copy was compared, an unresolved V gene accounts for under half, and the others remain unexplained. V and J calls plus clone size are reproduced from that table; the DNA served to infer D and trimming. The sample table holds 200,000 to 250,000 clones, of which 85% to 90% were seen once. Of the sample, more than 5.5% falls within the top ten clones.

The record originates from a study of blood T cell repertoires in COVID-19 (TCRdb year 2020). Regarding the study in general: Samples from collaborators originated in the United States, Italy and Spain and spanned both the acute and convalescent phases of COVID-19. A freely available public database, intended as a resource for researchers studying the immune response to SARS-CoV-2, is where the repertoires were released. Where available, HLA class I and class II types were taken from metadata supplied by the sample provider and were not determined by assay-based typing. The prospective study material was composed of cDNA or gDNA derived from T cells, B-cell-depleted T cells, or PBMCs. The samples were drawn from the first 160 participants of the ongoing ImmuneRACE study and from 1,254 subjects provided by 6 global collaborators. Subjects who had been exposed to COVID-19, were actively infected with it, or had recovered from it provided the deeply sampled blood TCRbeta repertoires that made up the dataset. A de-identified subject ID, COVID-19 status, age in years and sex were almost always included in the sample metadata.

The full study reports these points: The quantity of clinical and demographic metadata differed by source and by participant and was supplied without curation.

Each collaborating institution followed its own protocols to collect whole blood in K2EDTA tubes. For TCRbeta analysis, collaborators shipped samples in one of three forms: frozen whole blood, isolated PBMCs, or DNA extracted from either of those sample types. The sequencing input was peripheral blood. The source is a man older than 75 with acute or convalescent COVID-19. The V and J segments used are TRBV7-8 and TRBJ2-7; TRBD1 agrees with 7 junctional bases. The CDR3 in this case is CASSAGGSYEQYV. The nucleotide sequence is given as TGTGCCAGCAGCGCAGGGGGATCCTACGAGCAGTACGTC.